This record covers a single T cell receptor (beta chain). Authors' data handling: Using reference gene primer amplification, nucleated cell counts were estimated. Assay: immunoSEQ multiplex PCR; the TCRdb copy retains only in-frame clones and omits some. V and J calls plus clone size are reproduced from that table; the DNA served to infer D and trimming. Among about 150,000 clones, about 80% were seen once, and the ten largest hold 29%. The data were obtained in a study of blood T cell repertoires in COVID-19. Study-level background: Researchers got acute and convalescent COVID-19 samples from the United States, Italy and Spain. Sources were T cells, B-cell-depleted T cells, or PBMCs; the material itself was cDNA or gDNA.

The germline V gene has CDR1 SQVTM and CDR2 ANQGSEA. The V gene lost 5 bases and the J gene lost 4 bases, with 14 bases spanning the gap. The CDR3 is made up of 13 amino acids. This receptor was obtained from a woman in her sixties with acute or convalescent COVID-19. The chain is built from TRBV29-1 and TRBJ1-2; tentatively, D is TRBD1 (6 bases). Specimen: peripheral blood. The CDR3 DNA reads TGCAGCGTTTCGGACAGCATAATCTATGGCTACACCTTC. Amino acids: CSVSDSIIYGYTF.